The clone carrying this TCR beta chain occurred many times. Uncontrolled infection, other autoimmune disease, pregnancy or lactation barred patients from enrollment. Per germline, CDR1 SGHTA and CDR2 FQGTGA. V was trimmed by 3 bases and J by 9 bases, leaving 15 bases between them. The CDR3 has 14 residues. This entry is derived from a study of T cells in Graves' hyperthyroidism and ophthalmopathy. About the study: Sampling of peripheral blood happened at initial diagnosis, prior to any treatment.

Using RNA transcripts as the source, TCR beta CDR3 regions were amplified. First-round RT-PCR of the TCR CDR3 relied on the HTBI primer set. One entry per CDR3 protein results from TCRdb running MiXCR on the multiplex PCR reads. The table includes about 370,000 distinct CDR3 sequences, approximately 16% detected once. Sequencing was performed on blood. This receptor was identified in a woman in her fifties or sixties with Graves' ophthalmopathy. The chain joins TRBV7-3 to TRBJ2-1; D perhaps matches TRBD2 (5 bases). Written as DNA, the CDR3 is TGTGCCAGCAGCTTCAGCGGTCGCGATGCTGAGCAGTTCTTC. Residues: CASSFSGRDAEQFF.